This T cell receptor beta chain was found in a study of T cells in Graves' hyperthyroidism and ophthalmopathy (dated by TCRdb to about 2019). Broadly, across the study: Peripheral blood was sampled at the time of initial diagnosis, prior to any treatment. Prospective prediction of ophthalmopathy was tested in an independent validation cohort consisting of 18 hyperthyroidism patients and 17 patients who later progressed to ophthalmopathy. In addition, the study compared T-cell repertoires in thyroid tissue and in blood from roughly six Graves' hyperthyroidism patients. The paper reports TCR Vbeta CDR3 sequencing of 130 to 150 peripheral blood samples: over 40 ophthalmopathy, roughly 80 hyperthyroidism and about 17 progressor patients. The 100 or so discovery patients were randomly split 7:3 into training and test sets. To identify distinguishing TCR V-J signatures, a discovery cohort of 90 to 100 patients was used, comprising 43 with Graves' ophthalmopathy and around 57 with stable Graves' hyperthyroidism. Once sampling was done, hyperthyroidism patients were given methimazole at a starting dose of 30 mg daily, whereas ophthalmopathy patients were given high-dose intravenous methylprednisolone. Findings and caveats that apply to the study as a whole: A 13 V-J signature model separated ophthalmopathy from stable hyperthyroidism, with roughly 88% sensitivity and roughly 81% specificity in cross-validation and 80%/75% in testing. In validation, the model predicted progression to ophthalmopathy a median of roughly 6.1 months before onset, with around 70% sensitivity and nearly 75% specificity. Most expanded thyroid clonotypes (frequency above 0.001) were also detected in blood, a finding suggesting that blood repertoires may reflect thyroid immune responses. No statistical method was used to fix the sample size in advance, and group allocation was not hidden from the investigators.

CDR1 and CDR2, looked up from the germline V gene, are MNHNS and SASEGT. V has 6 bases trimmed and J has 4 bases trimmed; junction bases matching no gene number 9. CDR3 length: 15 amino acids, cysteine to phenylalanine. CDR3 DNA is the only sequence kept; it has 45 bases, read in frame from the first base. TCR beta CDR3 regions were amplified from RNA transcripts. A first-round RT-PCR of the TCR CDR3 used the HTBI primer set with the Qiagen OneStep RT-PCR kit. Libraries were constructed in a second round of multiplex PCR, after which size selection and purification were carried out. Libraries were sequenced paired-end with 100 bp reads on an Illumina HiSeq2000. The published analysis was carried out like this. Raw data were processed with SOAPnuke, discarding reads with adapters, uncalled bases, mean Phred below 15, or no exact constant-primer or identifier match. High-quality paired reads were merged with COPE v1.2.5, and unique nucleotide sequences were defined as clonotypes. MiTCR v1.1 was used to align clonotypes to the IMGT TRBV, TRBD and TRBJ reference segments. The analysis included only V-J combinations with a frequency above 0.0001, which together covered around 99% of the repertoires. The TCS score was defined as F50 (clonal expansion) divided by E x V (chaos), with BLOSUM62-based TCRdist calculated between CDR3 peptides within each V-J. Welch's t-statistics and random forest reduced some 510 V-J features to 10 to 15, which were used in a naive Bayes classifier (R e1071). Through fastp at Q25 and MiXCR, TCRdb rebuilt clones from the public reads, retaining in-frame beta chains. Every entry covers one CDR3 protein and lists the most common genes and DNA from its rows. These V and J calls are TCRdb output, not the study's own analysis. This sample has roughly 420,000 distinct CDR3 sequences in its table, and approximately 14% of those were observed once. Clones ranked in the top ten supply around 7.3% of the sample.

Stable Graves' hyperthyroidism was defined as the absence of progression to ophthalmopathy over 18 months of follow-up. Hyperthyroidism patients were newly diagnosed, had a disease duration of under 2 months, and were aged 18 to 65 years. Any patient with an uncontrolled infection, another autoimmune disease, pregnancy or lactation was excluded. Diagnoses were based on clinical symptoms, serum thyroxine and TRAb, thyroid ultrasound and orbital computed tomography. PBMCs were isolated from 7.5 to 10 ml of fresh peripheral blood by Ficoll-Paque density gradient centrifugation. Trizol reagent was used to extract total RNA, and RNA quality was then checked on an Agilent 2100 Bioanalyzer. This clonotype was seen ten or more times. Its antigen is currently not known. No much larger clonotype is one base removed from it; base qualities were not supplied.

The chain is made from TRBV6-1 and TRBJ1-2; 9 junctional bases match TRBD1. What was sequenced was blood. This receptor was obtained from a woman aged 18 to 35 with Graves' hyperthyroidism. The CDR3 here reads CASSLPGQGFYGYTF. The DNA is TGTGCCAGCAGCCTACCGGGACAGGGCTTCTATGGCTACACCTTC.